The source of this T cell receptor (beta chain) is a study of sequential checkpoint blockade in melanoma. Germline-derived CDR1 and CDR2 are SGDLS and YYNGEE. Trimming pared 4 bases from V and 3 bases from J, leaving 11 bases between. The CDR3 has 15 residues. The assay was immunoSEQ multiplex PCR, and TCRdb's table has in-frame clones only and misses some. Among roughly 31,000 clones listed, about 86% were seen once. The treatment is: randomized to nivolumab then ipilimumab (arm A) or the reverse (arm B). The TCR sequence derives from a human donor with melanoma. The input for sequencing was CD8+ T cells sorted from blood (inferred from file names), taken from a patient given nivolumab and ipilimumab in sequence. The gene calls are TRBV9 and TRBJ1-6, with a tentative D call TRBD1 (5 bases). CDR3 bases: TGTGCCAGCAGCCCCCAGGGTAACTATAATTCACCCCTCCACTTT. Residues: CASSPQGNYNSPLHF.